This TCR beta chain was documented in a study of regulatory T cells in long-lasting Graves disease. This clonotype has a count of ten or more. Its antigen is unidentified. Time point defined: persistent/refractory GD, antithyroid drugs over 5 years with positive TRAb. RNA isolated from PBMCs was used to make the TCR library. Investigators prepared the TCR beta libraries by applying iRepertoire HTBI primers and Arm-PCR of CDR3 regions. MiXCR, run by TCRdb on the multiplex PCR reads, gives a single entry per CDR3 protein. The sample includes some 440,000 distinct CDR3 sequences, less than 25% of them seen just once. Study-wide findings and caveats: Analyses excluded thyroid tissue, covering peripheral blood alone.

CDR3 length: 16 amino acids. The V gene's germline CDR1 is SGHAT and CDR2 FQNNGV. The germline V and J ends were trimmed by 1 base and 1 base, with 13 bases remaining between them. The origin of this receptor is a female donor with Graves disease. Sample: peripheral blood mononuclear cells (PBMCs), taken when the disease was refractory, from a patient treated with antithyroid drugs. The chain has TRBV11-2 and TRBJ1-1, with D possibly matching TRBD1 (5 bases). CDR3 DNA sequence: TGTGCCAGCAGCTTAGTCCCGCGGGGGTGGAACACTGAAGCTTTCTTT. Amino acid sequence: CASSLVPRGWNTEAFF.